These 13 T cell receptor beta chains share one sample of origin, sequenced in a study of T cell changes during pregnancy in multiple sclerosis. Profiled with immunoSEQ multiplex PCR; TCRdb holds only in-frame clones, not every one. The table records tens of thousands of clones, about 94% of them present only once. The sequences come from CD8+ T cells from peripheral blood mononuclear cells, collected in the first trimester of pregnancy. These receptors were taken from a female donor with multiple sclerosis, enrolled in a pregnancy study.

This sequence joins TRBV4-2 and TRBJ2-1; no firm D call. The V end was cut by 0 bases, the J end by 8 bases, with 5 bases between. Germline loops: CDR1 LGHNA, CDR2 YNFKEQ. There are 12 residues in the CDR3. CDR3 region: CASSQDSDEQFF. The CDR3 nucleotides are TGTGCCAGCAGCCAAGATTCTGATGAGCAGTTCTTC.

For this clone: Since the CDR3 does not end with the conserved phenylalanine or tryptophan, this likely comes from a read error. Because the CDR3's place on the DNA is in doubt, the DNA is left out and the CDR3 is given as listed by TCRdb. The genes are TRBV6-4 and TRBJ1-2. CDR1 is MRHNA and CDR2 is SNTAGT in the germline V gene. 9 amino acids form the CDR3, both terminal residues included. The CDR3: CASRTCGTI.

The gene calls are TRBV9 and TRBJ2-5; possibly TRBD2 for D (6 bases). Germline lookup yields CDR1 SGDLS and CDR2 YYNGEE. V was cut by 3 bases and J by 5 bases, with 14 bases left in between. The CDR3 sequence is 14 residues long. The CDR3 loop reads CASSGPGAGETQYF. CDR3 in DNA: TGTGCCAGCAGCGGCCCTGGGGCGGGGGAGACCCAGTACTTC.

This clone was detected only once. This chain links TRBV25-1 with TRBJ1-2; the D gene is possibly TRBD1 (6 bases). The CDR3 sequence is 12 residues long. V lost 7 bases and J 4 bases, leaving 10 bases between the germline ends. The V gene's germline CDR1 is MGHDK and CDR2 SYGVNS. The CDR3 here is CASNTGSYGYTF. The CDR3 DNA reads as TGTGCCAGCAATACAGGGAGCTATGGCTACACCTTC.

The J gene is TRBJ2-4, the V gene TRBV19; TRBD2 might be the D (5 bases). The germline gives CDR1 LNHDA, CDR2 SQIVND (reference sequence). CDR3 length equals 13 residues. V lost 7 bases and J lost 2, with 9 bases in between. Here the CDR3 reads CASIEGTKNIQYF. CDR3 bases: TGTGCCAGTATCGAGGGAACCAAAAACATTCAGTACTTC. Full variable domain (rest looked up from reference TRBV19 and TRBJ2-4): DGGITQSPKYLFRKEGQNVTLSCEQNLNHDAMYWYRQDPGQGLRLIYYSQIVNDFQKGDIAEGYSVSREKKESFPLTVTSAQKNPTAFYLCASIEGTKNIQYFGAGTRLSVL.

This clone was seen only once. The CDR3 region is CASSYIGGGQGFNEQYF. Written as DNA, the CDR3 is TGTGCCAGCAGTTACATAGGAGGGGGACAGGGTTTTAACGAGCAGTACTTC. The J gene is TRBJ2-7, the V gene TRBV5-8; 9 bases align to TRBD1. Germline V gene data show CDR1 as SGHTS and CDR2 as YDEGEE. The V gene end was trimmed by 5 bases and the J gene end by 5 bases; junction bases not matched to a gene: 17. This CDR3 has 17 residues.

V and J are TRBV4-1 and TRBJ1-4, with 10 bases fitting TRBD1. Germline trimming cut 3 bases from V and 7 bases from J; bases unmatched to any gene: 14. The CDR3 totals 18 residues. Germline V gene lookup returns CDR1 MGHRA and CDR2 YSYEKL. CDR3 sequence: CASSQWSGGQGMGEKLFF. The DNA for the CDR3 is TGCGCCAGCAGCCAGTGGAGCGGGGGACAGGGGATGGGTGAAAAACTGTTTTTT.

The genes are TRBV27 and TRBJ2-1; 8 nucleotides line up with TRBD2. Per the germline V gene, CDR1 is MNHEY and CDR2 is SMNVEV (reference sequence). There are 13 residues in the CDR3. Germline trimming cut 5 bases from V and 7 bases from J; bases unmatched to any gene: 4. The CDR3 region has the DNA TGTGCCAGCAGTGACGGGGGGGAAAATGAGCAGTTCTTC. Translating it yields CASSDGGENEQFF.

The chain couples TRBV7-9 to TRBJ2-2; 7 nucleotides line up with TRBD2. CDR1 and CDR2 from the germline V gene are SEHNR and FQNEAQ (reference sequence). Unmatched junction bases numbered 4, after V lost 5 bases and J lost 4 bases. The CDR3 has 14 residues. This CDR3 is CASSPTSVTGELFF. The DNA for the CDR3 is TGTGCCAGCAGCCCAACTAGCGTCACCGGGGAGCTGTTTTTT.

This chain uses TRBV6-1 with TRBJ2-7, with 8 bases lining up with TRBD1. From germline, CDR1 is MNHNS and CDR2 SASEGT. The CDR3 spans 15 residues. Trimming at V came to 1 base and at J to 2 bases, leaving 4 bases not matched to a gene. CDR3: CASSEEQGEAYEQYF. For the CDR3, the DNA is TGTGCCAGCAGTGAAGAACAGGGGGAAGCCTACGAGCAGTACTTC.

This chain connects TRBV27 to TRBJ2-2; 8 bases agree with TRBD2. The V gene's germline CDR1 is MNHEY and CDR2 SMNVEV (reference sequence). J was trimmed by 4 bases and V by 3 bases; bases with no gene match: 1. There are 14 residues in the CDR3. The CDR3 DNA reads as TGTGCCAGCAGTTTCGGGAGGGGCACCGGGGAGCTGTTTTTT. Its translation is CASSFGRGTGELFF.

The chain joins TRBV11-2 to TRBJ2-7; a possible D gene is TRBD1 (6 bases). The CDR3 contains 14 residues. With 5 bases removed from V and 0 bases from J, the gap between germline ends came to 11 bases. Germline loops: CDR1 SGHAT, CDR2 FQNNGV. CDR3 nucleotides: TGTGCCAGCAGCCGGGACAACCCCTCCTACGAGCAGTACTTC. Residues: CASSRDNPSYEQYF.

The chain uses TRBV30 and TRBJ2-7; no definite D call. Between the trimmed V and J ends, which lost 4 bases and 0 bases, there was a span of 10 bases. CDR3 length: 13 residues. In germline, CDR1 is GTSNPN, CDR2 SVGIG (reference sequence). This chain's CDR3 is CAWIPGSSYEQYF. The CDR3 DNA follows: TGTGCCTGGATACCCGGGTCCTCCTACGAGCAGTACTTC.